The 16 T cell receptor beta chains in this list originate from one sample, sequenced in a study of long-term antiretroviral therapy in people with HIV. An immunoSEQ assay, version v3.0, was performed at survey level. Data came from immunoSEQ multiplex PCR; TCRdb stores just in-frame clones and leaves some out. Of some 29,000 clones listed, 85% to 90% are singletons. The source was unsorted PBMCs, collected 0.5 years after starting antiretroviral therapy. The receptors were gathered from a woman younger than 30 with HIV.

V and J are TRBV6-5 and TRBJ2-2; the D gene is possibly TRBD2 (5 bases). Germline V gene sequence: CDR1 MNHEY, CDR2 SVGAGI. The V end was cut by 4 bases, the J end by 5 bases, with 14 bases between. The CDR3 has 15 amino acids. The CDR3 region is CASSLLREWTGELFF. Written as DNA, the CDR3 is TGTGCCAGCAGTTTACTACGGGAATGGACCGGGGAGCTGTTTTTT.

V is TRBV7-9 and J is TRBJ2-1; D call uncertain. Per the germline V gene, CDR1 is SEHNR and CDR2 is FQNEAQ (reference sequence). Deletions cut 5 bases from V and 10 bases from J, with 12 bases between. The CDR3 has 12 residues. The CDR3 is CASSEDRVEQFF. CDR3 in DNA: TGTGCCAGCAGCGAAGACCGGGTAGAGCAGTTCTTC.

The chain joins TRBV9 to TRBJ2-7, with 9 bases identical to TRBD2. Germline V lookup: CDR1 SGDLS, CDR2 YYNGEE. J was trimmed by 0 bases and V by 5 bases; bases with no gene match: 0. The CDR3 loop spans 13 amino acids. The CDR3 loop is CASSSGSSYEQYF. Written as DNA, the CDR3 is TGTGCCAGCAGTAGCGGGAGCTCCTACGAGCAGTACTTC.

This clone was seen a single time. The rearrangement links TRBV2 to TRBJ2-6; no definite D call. Deletions cut 7 bases from V and 0 bases from J, with 13 bases between. The CDR3 totals 16 residues. CDR1 is SNHLY, CDR2 FYNNEI, per germline. The CDR3 nucleotides are TGTGCCAGCACCCGTACGGGTTTCTCTGGGGCCAACGTCCTGACTTTC. The encoded protein is CASTRTGFSGANVLTF. The full variable domain, with the rest looked up from reference TRBV2 and TRBJ2-6, is EPEVTQTPSHQVTQMGQEVILRCVPISNHLYFYWYRQILGQKVEFLVSFYNNEISEKSEIFDDQFSVERPDGSNFTLKIRSTKLEDSAMYFCASTRTGFSGANVLTFGAGSRLTVL.

The chain has TRBV5-8 and TRBJ2-2, with TRBD1 as a possible D gene (5 bases). CDR3 length: 14 amino acids. CDR1 is SGHTS, CDR2 YDEGEE, per germline. Between the trimmed V and J ends, which lost 1 base and 1 base, there was a span of 5 bases. The CDR3 is CASSLRGNTGELFF. For the CDR3, the DNA is TGTGCCAGCAGCTTGAGGGGGAACACCGGGGAGCTGTTTTTT.

This clone was seen once. The chain is built from TRBV13 and TRBJ1-2; 10 bases align to TRBD1. V was clipped by 1 base and J by 7 bases; unmatched bases: 9. This CDR3 comprises 16 residues. The germline CDR1 and CDR2 sequences are PRHDT and FYEKMQ (reference sequence). The CDR3 DNA reads TGTGCCAGCAGCTTAGCCCGGCGACAGGGGGCGTCTGGCTACACCTTC. Protein product: CASSLARRQGASGYTF.

This clone was picked up one time. This chain's CDR3 is CASSEGAGELFF. The CDR3 region has the DNA TGTGCCAGCAGCGAAGGCGCCGGGGAGCTGTTTTTT. V gene TRBV9 combines with J gene TRBJ2-2; D gene uncertain. Trimming shortened V by 3 bases and J by 6 bases, and 6 bases separated the two germline ends. The germline V gene has CDR1 SGDLS and CDR2 YYNGEE. This CDR3 comprises 12 residues.

The chain is built from TRBV6-5 and TRBJ1-5; a possible D gene is TRBD1 (6 bases). Germline assignment: CDR1 MNHEY and CDR2 SVGAGI. The V end was cut by 8 bases, the J end by 4 bases, with 15 bases between. This CDR3 has 14 residues. The CDR3 nucleotides read TGTGCCAGCGGTAACAGGGCAGGAAATCAGCCCCAGCATTTT. Amino acids: CASGNRAGNQPQHF.

In its sample, this clone was seen once. The V gene is TRBV19, the J gene TRBJ1-5; D possibly corresponds to TRBD1 (5 bases). Deletions cut 2 bases from V and 0 bases from J, with 17 bases between. The CDR3 has 18 amino acids. Germline assignment: CDR1 LNHDA and CDR2 SQIVND (reference sequence). CDR3 in DNA: TGTGCCAGTAGTATATCGGGACGAATGGGGGGTAGCAATCAGCCCCAGCATTTT. It encodes CASSISGRMGGSNQPQHF. The full variable domain, its missing parts supplied by reference TRBV19 and TRBJ1-5, is DGGITQSPKYLFRKEGQNVTLSCEQNLNHDAMYWYRQDPGQGLRLIYYSQIVNDFQKGDIAEGYSVSREKKESFPLTVTSAQKNPTAFYLCASSISGRMGGSNQPQHFGDGTRLSIL.

This chain links TRBV28 with TRBJ1-2, with no clear D. V lost 2 bases and J lost 7, with 11 bases in between. This CDR3 is built from 13 residues. Germline CDR1 is MDHEN and CDR2 is SYDVKM. CDR3 residues: CASSLIGNLGYTF. The CDR3 DNA sequence: TGTGCCAGCAGTTTAATCGGGAACCTTGGCTACACCTTC.

The chain uses TRBV19 and TRBJ2-7; D ambiguous. This CDR3 has 16 residues. Trimming left V 5 bases short and J 2 bases short, with 19 bases between. Germline values: CDR1 LNHDA, CDR2 SQIVND (reference sequence). Written as DNA, the CDR3 is TGTGCCAGTAGTGCGATGACTGGGCCCGATGCCTACGAGCAGTACTTC. It encodes CASSAMTGPDAYEQYF.

CDR3 sequence reads: CASSVAPDQPQHF. In DNA form, the CDR3 reads TGTGCCAGCAGCGTGGCCCCCGATCAGCCCCAGCATTTT. The chain couples TRBV9 to TRBJ1-5; D unclear. Germline assignment: CDR1 SGDLS and CDR2 YYNGEE. This CDR3 contains 13 residues. V was trimmed by 2 bases and J by 5 bases, leaving 8 bases between them.

The V call is TRBV27, the J call TRBJ2-1; possible D gene TRBD2, 5 bases. Germline V gene lookup returns CDR1 MNHEY and CDR2 SMNVEV (reference sequence). This CDR3 spans 17 amino acids. Trimming took off 5 bases at V and 14 bases at J, with 31 bases between the two ends. Here the CDR3 reads CASSPNPRRALPKEEFF. Here the CDR3 DNA reads TGTGCCAGCAGTCCCAACCCCCGACGGGCACTACCAAAGGAGGAGTTCTTC.

The chain uses TRBV13 and TRBJ2-3; D is perhaps TRBD2 (6 bases). The germline V and J ends were trimmed by 0 bases and 4 bases, with 11 bases remaining between them. This CDR3 is built from 15 residues. Germline loops: CDR1 PRHDT, CDR2 FYEKMQ (reference sequence). The CDR3 region is CASSLGLAASDTQYF. DNA of the CDR3: TGTGCCAGCAGCTTAGGACTAGCAGCCTCAGATACGCAGTATTTT.

V gene TRBV23-1 combines with J gene TRBJ2-5, with 9 bases matching TRBD1. TRBV23-1 is sorted into the ORF group, with uncertain function. The CDR3 length is 20 residues. J was trimmed by 3 bases and V by 1 base; bases with no gene match: 18. The CDR3, as DNA: TGCGCCAGCAGTCAATTTAGAGGGCTGTCCGGGACAGGGCGGGAAGAGACCCAGTACTTC. Translated, it gives CASSQFRGLSGTGREETQYF.

Here the CDR3 reads CASSVGGRAYEQYF. CDR3 nucleotide sequence: TGTGCCAGCAGCGTAGGGGGCCGAGCCTACGAGCAGTACTTC. The chain is built from TRBV9 and TRBJ2-7; possible D gene TRBD1, 5 bases. The germline gives CDR1 SGDLS, CDR2 YYNGEE. CDR3 length: 14 amino acids. Trimming cost V 0 bases and J 2 bases, with 9 bases left between them. The complete variable domain, with remaining parts taken from reference TRBV9 and TRBJ2-7, reads DSGVTQTPKHLITATGQRVTLRCSPRSGDLSVYWYQQSLDQGLQFLIQYYNGEERAKGNILERFSAQQFPDLHSELNLSSLELGDSALYFCASSVGGRAYEQYFGPGTRLTVT.